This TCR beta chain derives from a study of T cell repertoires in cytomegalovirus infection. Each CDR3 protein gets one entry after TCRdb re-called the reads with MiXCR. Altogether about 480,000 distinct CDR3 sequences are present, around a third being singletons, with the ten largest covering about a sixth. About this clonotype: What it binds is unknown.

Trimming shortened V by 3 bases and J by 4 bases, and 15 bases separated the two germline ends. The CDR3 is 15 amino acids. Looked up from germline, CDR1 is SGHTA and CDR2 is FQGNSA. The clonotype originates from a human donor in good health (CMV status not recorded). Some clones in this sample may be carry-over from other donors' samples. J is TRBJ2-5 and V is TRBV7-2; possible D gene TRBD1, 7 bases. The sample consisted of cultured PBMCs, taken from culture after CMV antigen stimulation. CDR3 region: CASSLTGFGGETQYF. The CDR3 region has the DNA TGTGCCAGCAGCTTGACAGGGTTCGGGGGAGAGACCCAGTACTTC.